This entry lists 10 T cell receptor beta chains sequenced from one sample in a study of OX40 agonist ivuxolimab in advanced cancers. Sequencing was performed with immunoSEQ multiplex PCR; in TCRdb, only in-frame clones are kept and a portion is missing. The sample has approximately 74,000 clones; 75% to 95% are singletons. Sequences were derived from CD4+ or CD8+ T cells sorted from blood, sampled in a trial of the OX40 agonist ivuxolimab. The source of these receptors is an adult with an advanced solid tumor such as melanoma, head and neck, liver or kidney cancer.

This chain uses TRBV11-3 with TRBJ2-1; 12 bases fit TRBD1. The CDR3 is 16 residues long. Germline V gene sequence: CDR1 SGHNT, CDR2 YENEEA. V was pared by 5 bases and J by 4 bases, with 6 bases of the junction left unmatched. CDR3 amino acids: CASSLKGQGAYNEQFF. The CDR3 bases are TGTGCCAGCAGCCTAAAGGGACAGGGGGCTTACAATGAGCAGTTCTTC.

This chain links TRBV5-1 with TRBJ2-1; D is undetermined. CDR1 and CDR2 from the germline V gene are SGHRS and YFSETQ. The length of the CDR3 is 17 residues. V was trimmed by 3 bases and J by 0 bases, leaving 16 bases between them. CDR3 nucleotides: TGCGCCAGCAGCTACAATTTAGCAGATAGCTCCTACAATGAGCAGTTCTTC. The encoded protein is CASSYNLADSSYNEQFF. The variable domain in full, with the rest retrieved from reference TRBV5-1 and TRBJ2-1, is KAGVTQTPRYLIKTRGQQVTLSCSPISGHRSVSWYQQTPGQGLQFLFEYFSETQRNKGNFPGRFSGRQFSNSRSEMNVSTLELGDSALYLCASSYNLADSSYNEQFFGPGTRLTVL.

This clone was recorded once. This chain connects TRBV6-5 to TRBJ1-1, with TRBD1 matching 8 bases. CDR1 and CDR2 from the germline V gene are MNHEY and SVGAGI. Losses at the gene ends were 6 bases for V and 8 bases for J; bases not matched to a gene: 8. The CDR3 has 13 amino acids. CDR3 in amino acids: CASRPQGAEEAFF. In DNA form, the CDR3 reads TGTGCCAGCAGGCCTCAGGGGGCCGAGGAAGCTTTCTTT.

The DNA for the CDR3 is TGCGCCAGCAGCCCGGGAGGCAGTCGGACTAACATGAACACTGAAGCTTTCTTT. Its translation is CASSPGGSRTNMNTEAFF. The rearrangement uses TRBV4-3 and TRBJ1-1, with unresolved D. The CDR3 extends over 18 amino acids. The V gene's germline CDR1 is LGHNA and CDR2 YSLEER. V was pared by 4 bases and J by 0 bases, with 21 bases between.

This chain joins TRBV14 and TRBJ2-7; TRBD1 aligns across 9 bases. The length of the CDR3 is 17 residues. The V and J ends lost 1 base and 6 bases, in that order; junction bases with no gene match: 13. The germline gives CDR1 SGHDN, CDR2 FVKESK. CDR3 loop: CASSQGLYLDRGAEQYF. The CDR3 DNA reads as TGTGCCAGCAGCCAAGGATTATATCTGGACAGGGGCGCCGAGCAGTACTTC. Complete variable domain (other parts from reference TRBV14 and TRBJ2-7): EAGVTQFPSHSVIEKGQTVTLRCDPISGHDNLYWYRRVMGKEIKFLLHFVKESKQDESGMPNNRFLAERTGGTYSTLKVQPAELEDSGVYFCASSQGLYLDRGAEQYFGPGTRLTVT.

This clone was seen only once. This chain links TRBV27 with TRBJ2-5; 8 bases match TRBD1. V dropped 5 bases and J dropped 5; count of bases not matched to a gene: 13. Germline CDR1 reads MNHEY; CDR2 reads SMNVEV (reference sequence). The CDR3 is 16 residues long. CDR3 loop: CASSPGWTGWGETQYF. In DNA form, the CDR3 reads TGTGCCAGCAGTCCCGGCTGGACAGGGTGGGGGGAGACCCAGTACTTC.

With regard to this clone: Other DNA variants within this sample encode the same CDR3. DNA for the CDR3: TGTGCCAGCAGTTTAACAGGGGGCACCTACGAGCAGTACTTC. Translated, it gives CASSLTGGTYEQYF. The chain is built from TRBV27 and TRBJ2-7, with 9 nucleotides matching TRBD1. The germline CDR1 and CDR2 sequences are MNHEY and SMNVEV (reference sequence). The CDR3 runs to 14 residues. Trimming removed 2 bases from V and 2 bases from J; junction bases left unmatched: 1.

The chain couples TRBV6-1 to TRBJ2-3, with 7 positions matching TRBD1. J was trimmed by 3 bases and V by 2 bases; bases with no gene match: 14. CDR1 is MNHNS and CDR2 is SASEGT in the germline V gene. There are 18 residues in the CDR3. CDR3 nucleotide sequence: TGTGCCAGCAGTGAATCTTTCCGACAGGGAGTAATTACAGATACGCAGTATTTT. This gives the protein CASSESFRQGVITDTQYF.

The rearrangement links TRBV15 to TRBJ1-3; a possible D gene is TRBD1 (6 bases). The CDR3 covers 16 residues. Germline CDR1 and CDR2: LNHNV and YYDKDF (reference sequence). Between the trimmed V and J ends, which lost 2 bases and 0 bases, there was a span of 11 bases. As DNA, the CDR3 is TGTGCCACCAGCAGACCGACAGGCCACTCTGGAAACACCATATATTTT. Translating it yields CATSRPTGHSGNTIYF.

This sequence joins TRBV19 and TRBJ2-1; D is unclear. The germline V gene has CDR1 LNHDA and CDR2 SQIVND (reference sequence). The V end lost 6 bases, the J end lost 1 base, and 10 bases lay between the germline ends. This CDR3 contains 14 residues. The CDR3 DNA reads as TGTGCCAGTAGGGATGGTCGTTCCTACAATGAGCAGTTCTTC. This codes for CASRDGRSYNEQFF.